This entry lists 21 T cell receptor beta chains sequenced from one sample in a study of cytomegalovirus exposure and HLA in healthy donors. In the PCR, 60 Vbeta and 13 Jbeta primers were used. Only in-frame clones appear in the TCRdb table, and some are missing; sequencing was by immunoSEQ multiplex PCR. Of approximately 140,000 clones listed, around 80% are singletons. The specimen sequenced was PBMCs. These receptors were collected from a man aged 45-65 years in good health and CMV-seronegative.

The chain has TRBV9 and TRBJ2-2, with D unclear. In germline, CDR1 is SGDLS, CDR2 YYNGEE. The CDR3 has 16 residues. The V end lost 0 bases, the J end lost 2 bases, and 11 bases lay between the germline ends. CDR3 amino acids: CASSVAFGQNTGELFF. In nucleotides, the CDR3 is TGTGCCAGCAGCGTAGCTTTTGGGCAAAACACCGGGGAGCTGTTTTTT.

The gene calls are TRBV6-5 and TRBJ2-7, with a possible D match to TRBD2 (5 bases). This CDR3 comprises 13 residues. Trimming left V 6 bases short and J 0 bases short, with 9 bases between. Germline assignment: CDR1 MNHEY and CDR2 SVGAGI. The CDR3 DNA reads TGTGCCAGCAGGGACCGGGGCTCCTACGAGCAGTACTTC. Protein sequence: CASRDRGSYEQYF.

A few counts support this clone. The gene calls are TRBV9 and TRBJ2-7, with 10 positions matching TRBD1. The CDR3 sequence is 14 residues long. Germline V gives CDR1 SGDLS, CDR2 YYNGEE. Losses at the gene ends were 0 bases for V and 4 bases for J; bases not matched to a gene: 1. The CDR3 spells CASSVGGQGYEQYF. The CDR3 region has the DNA TGTGCCAGCAGCGTAGGGGGACAGGGGTACGAGCAGTACTTC.

V and J are TRBV10-3 and TRBJ2-2; maybe TRBD2 (5 bases). V dropped 3 bases and J dropped 5 bases, with 7 bases sitting between them. Germline CDR1 is ENHRY and CDR2 is SYGVKD. This CDR3 spans 13 amino acids. The CDR3 DNA follows: TGTGCCATCAGTGACCGGGGAACCGGGGAGCTGTTTTTT. Its translation is CAISDRGTGELFF.

The chain combines TRBV5-6 with TRBJ2-7, with D possibly being TRBD1 (6 bases). V lost 4 bases, J lost 0 bases, and 11 bases lay in between. The CDR3 has 14 amino acids. Germline CDR1 SGHDT, CDR2 YYEEEE. The CDR3 loop reads CASSLGQSSYEQYF. CDR3 nucleotide sequence: TGTGCCAGCAGCCTTGGACAGAGCTCCTACGAGCAGTACTTC.

About this clone: Here the CDR3 omits its conserved ending phenylalanine or tryptophan, so a read error is the likely source. This sequence joins TRBV4-3 and TRBJ1-4; 11 nucleotides match TRBD1. J lost 8 bases, V lost 2 bases, and 10 bases had no gene match. Per germline, CDR1 LGHNA and CDR2 YSLEER. This CDR3 spans 17 amino acids. CDR3 nucleotides: TGCGCCAGCAGCCAAACTCGAAGGGGACAGGGGGGCGAAAAACTGTTTGTT. Its protein product is CASSQTRRGQGGEKLFV.

Worth noting for this clone: The junction departs from the called germline gene at one end, perhaps through a read error. In the same sample, other DNA sequences code for this CDR3. The J gene is TRBJ1-6, the V gene TRBV4-1; 9 nucleotides line up with TRBD1. Germline lookup yields CDR1 MGHRA and CDR2 YSYEKL. CDR3 length: 16 amino acids. The CDR3 sequence is CASSPRAGQGNSPLHF. The CDR3 DNA reads TGCGCCAGCAGCCCCCGGGCGGGACAGGGTAATTCCCCCCTCCACTTT.

This chain joins TRBV19 and TRBJ1-4; D remains ambiguous. This CDR3 comprises 13 residues. With 11 bases removed from V and 4 bases from J, the gap between germline ends came to 14 bases. Germline V gene data show CDR1 as LNHDA and CDR2 as SQIVND (reference sequence). As DNA, the CDR3 is TGTGCCTCCTACTCAAGTGATAATGAAAAACTGTTTTTT. This translates into CASYSSDNEKLFF.

The rearrangement links TRBV5-1 to TRBJ2-5; 7 positions match TRBD2. The germline gives CDR1 SGHRS, CDR2 YFSETQ. The junction had 16 bases not matched to a gene; V was cut back by 4 bases and J by 7 bases. The CDR3 is 16 residues long. CDR3 nucleotide sequence: TGCGCCAGCAGCAGCTCCGGGACTACCTCTTCGGGGACCCAGTACTTC. Its protein product is CASSSSGTTSSGTQYF.

The rearrangement uses TRBV7-9 and TRBJ2-7; the match to TRBD1 covers 7 bases. Germline V gene sequence: CDR1 SEHNR, CDR2 FQNEAQ (reference sequence). The junction had 7 bases not matched to a gene; V was cut back by 0 bases and J by 2 bases. The CDR3 has 16 residues. The DNA for the CDR3 is TGTGCCAGCAGCTTAGCGTACAGGGGTGCCCCCTACGAGCAGTACTTC. Translation gives CASSLAYRGAPYEQYF.

The rearrangement joins TRBV30 to TRBJ1-1; possible D gene TRBD1, 6 bases. The CDR3 sequence is 13 residues long. The germline CDR1 and CDR2 sequences are GTSNPN and SVGIG (reference sequence). V was clipped by 5 bases and J by 2 bases, with 12 bases between them. CDR3 sequence: CAWAGQPNTEAFF. The CDR3 DNA reads TGTGCCTGGGCCGGACAGCCTAACACTGAAGCTTTCTTT.

The chain couples TRBV30 to TRBJ2-2; 12 positions match TRBD1. The CDR3 is 17 amino acids. Germline V lookup: CDR1 GTSNPN, CDR2 SVGIG (reference sequence). J gave up 5 bases and V 7 bases, and 14 bases lay outside the gene matches. The CDR3 nucleotides are TGTGCCTTTCTCTCCGGGACAGGGGGCGTGGTGACCGGGGAGCTGTTTTTT. Protein sequence: CAFLSGTGGVVTGELFF.

The chain employs TRBV4-1 and TRBJ2-2, with D possibly TRBD1 on 5 matching bases. Germline V gene sequence: CDR1 MGHRA, CDR2 YSYEKL. The V end lost 3 bases, the J end lost 10 bases, and 18 bases lay between the germline ends. The CDR3 totals 15 residues. CDR3 in amino acids: CASSHERQSSAELFF. For the CDR3, the DNA is TGCGCCAGCAGCCATGAGAGACAGAGCTCGGCGGAGCTGTTTTTT.

The chain recombines TRBV4-1 with TRBJ1-4; 7 nucleotides agree with TRBD1. The CDR3 has 15 amino acids. Germline V gene lookup returns CDR1 MGHRA and CDR2 YSYEKL. V trimming: 1 base; J trimming: 4 bases; junction bases outside the gene matches: 3. The CDR3 bases are TGCGCCAGCAGCCAAGTGACAGGGAGTAATGAAAAACTGTTTTTT. This translates into CASSQVTGSNEKLFF.

Only a few counts were recorded for this clone. The CDR3 DNA reads as TGTGCCAGCAGCTTATTTACAGGGCAGCCCCAGCATTTT. Residues: CASSLFTGQPQHF. The chain has TRBV7-2 and TRBJ1-5; the D gene is possibly TRBD1 (6 bases). CDR3 length: 13 amino acids. Germline CDR1 reads SGHTA; CDR2 reads FQGNSA. Trimming pared 2 bases from V and 7 bases from J, leaving 9 bases between.

The chain carries TRBV10-1 and TRBJ2-7, with a tentative D call TRBD2 (6 bases). Trimming took 3 bases from V and 5 from J, leaving 17 bases between them. The germline V gene encodes CDR1 WNHNN and CDR2 SYGVQD (reference sequence). The CDR3 is 15 residues long. CDR3 protein: CASSDGSLSRDEQYF. CDR3 coding DNA: TGCGCCAGCAGTGACGGGAGCCTCTCCCGGGACGAGCAGTACTTC.

The genes are TRBV27 and TRBJ1-3; 8 bases match TRBD1. Germline CDR1 is MNHEY and CDR2 is SMNVEV (reference sequence). The CDR3 is 15 amino acids. The V and J ends lost 3 bases and 2 bases, in that order; junction bases with no gene match: 3. The CDR3 DNA reads TGTGCCAGCAGTTTCAGGGGGCTCCCTGGAAACACCATATATTTT. Translating it yields CASSFRGLPGNTIYF.

This clone has more than one count but fewer than ten. V is TRBV4-2 and J is TRBJ1-1; 7 nucleotides align to TRBD1. This CDR3 is 15 amino acids long. J was trimmed by 1 base and V by 1 base; bases with no gene match: 3. CDR1 LGHNA and CDR2 YNFKEQ come from the germline V gene. The CDR3 is CASSQGQGGNTEAFF. The DNA of the CDR3 is TGTGCCAGCAGCCAAGGTCAGGGGGGGAACACTGAAGCTTTCTTT.

This clone was counted a few times. The chain is built from TRBV7-2 and TRBJ2-5, with D possibly being TRBD1 (5 bases). From germline, CDR1 is SGHTA and CDR2 FQGNSA. V was trimmed by 0 bases and J by 7 bases, leaving 15 bases between them. CDR3 length equals 15 residues. The CDR3 DNA is TGTGCCAGCAGCTTAGCGGCTGGCGGCAGGGCGACCCAGTACTTC. This gives the protein CASSLAAGGRATQYF.

The V gene is TRBV10-3, the J gene TRBJ2-7, with 8 bases that match TRBD1. This CDR3 is 13 amino acids long. V trimming: 4 bases; J trimming: 10 bases; junction bases outside the gene matches: 9. Germline CDR1 reads ENHRY; CDR2 reads SYGVKD. The CDR3 bases are TGTGCCATCAGTGGCCAGGGGGCCCTCCCTCAGTACTTC. This gives the protein CAISGQGALPQYF.

This clone was seen a single time. The chain joins TRBV30 to TRBJ1-2; maybe TRBD1 (6 bases). This CDR3 comprises 16 residues. The V gene lost 3 bases and the J gene lost 7 bases, with 24 bases spanning the gap. Germline V lookup: CDR1 GTSNPN, CDR2 SVGIG (reference sequence). The chain's CDR3 is CAWRGLQGSRARGYTF. CDR3 nucleotide sequence: TGTGCCTGGAGGGGGCTACAGGGAAGTAGGGCCCGTGGCTACACCTTC.